The source of this TCR beta chain is a study of T cell responses to AZD1222 COVID-19 vaccine. Doses given second, at about 4 or about 12 weeks, were pooled. TCRdb's copy holds only in-frame clones and misses some; the assay was immunoSEQ multiplex PCR. The sample yields 90,000 to 130,000 clones, approximately 94% seen once. The CDR3 extends over 16 amino acids. Looked up from germline, CDR1 is PRHDT and CDR2 is FYEKMQ (reference sequence). V lost 2 bases and J 0 bases, leaving 14 bases between the germline ends. This clone was seen a handful of times. The source material was peripheral blood, sampled 28 days after the second AZD1222 dose. This TCR was sampled from an adult who received the AZD1222 COVID-19 vaccine. The rearrangement links TRBV13 to TRBJ2-7; possibly TRBD2 for D (5 bases). The CDR3 DNA is TGTGCCAGCAGCTTAAACTCCCCGGGGAGCTCCTACGAGCAGTACTTC. Its protein product is CASSLNSPGSSYEQYF.